This T cell receptor (beta chain) came from a study of monozygotic twins with inflammatory bowel disease. UMIs were attached via template switching, each with a 6-nucleotide sample barcode. For each CDR3 protein, TCRdb gives one entry from its re-call of the 5' RACE reads, without DNA. Listed are about 300,000 distinct CDR3 sequences; roughly 5.8% falls within the top ten. The CDR3 runs 13 residues. Looked up from germline, CDR1 is SGHTA and CDR2 is FQGNSA. The study's findings and limits: IBD patients showed reduced TCRbeta diversity (inverse Simpson) versus healthy co-twins.

A word on this clonotype: No antigen is known for it.

Sequencing used blood. The chain employs TRBV7-2 and TRBJ2-5; no DNA is available, so the TRBD1 call from TCRdb remains unchecked. The receptor comes from a human donor with ulcerative colitis or Crohn's disease, or a healthy co-twin of an affected twin (not recorded which). The CDR3 loop is CASSFGGGETQYF.